Given below is one T cell receptor beta chain in context. The sample is drawn from a study of blood T cell repertoires in COVID-19. Profiling relied on immunoSEQ multiplex PCR, and the TCRdb table lists in-frame clones only, not all of them. The table includes under 200,000 clones, more than 65% detected once. Germline V gene data show CDR1 as MNHNY and CDR2 as SVGAGI (reference sequence). The CDR3 extends over 23 amino acids. Deletions cut 6 bases from V and 8 bases from J, with 44 bases between. The chain employs TRBV6-6 and TRBJ2-1; possibly TRBD2 for D (11 bases). This receptor was identified in a man between 65 and 85 years old with active or convalescent COVID-19. The specimen was peripheral blood. The CDR3: CASSSSRTGGVWTSGFRVDEQFF. The CDR3 DNA sequence: TGTGCCAGCAGCTCGTCCAGGACAGGGGGAGTTTGGACTAGCGGGTTTCGGGTGGATGAGCAGTTCTTC.